Listed below are T cell receptor beta chains from one sample, sequenced in a study of OX40 agonist ivuxolimab in advanced cancers. The assay was immunoSEQ multiplex PCR, and TCRdb's table has in-frame clones only and misses some. The table includes over 50,000 clones, around 90% detected once. Sequencing was performed on CD4+ or CD8+ T cells sorted from blood, taken in a trial of the OX40 agonist ivuxolimab. The receptors shown here come from an adult with an advanced solid tumor such as melanoma, head and neck, liver or kidney cancer. The CDR3 runs from the conserved cysteine through the conserved F or W. Fields, in order: clone size, D gene, V gene, J gene, CDR3 DNA, CDR3 protein. A D gene is named only where the DNA matches it firmly. Clone size appears in some rows only: once, few, many, or a class for an expanded clone.

>.|.|TRBV2|TRBJ2-4
TGTGCCAGCAGTGGACTTGGTGGCAGGAGCCTTTCCAAAAACATTCAGTACTTC
CASSGLGGRSLSKNIQYF
>few|.|TRBV19|TRBJ1-5
TGTGCCAGTAGTATAACCGGCAGGCCCTATCAGCCCCAGCATTTT
CASSITGRPYQPQHF
>.|.|TRBV27|TRBJ2-1
TGTGCCAGCAGCGAACGAACGGGGGGCTCCTCCTACAATGAGCAGTTCTTC
CASSERTGGSSYNEQFF
>.|TRBD1|TRBV28|TRBJ1-5
TGTGCCAGCAGCCGGGGACAGGGAGGCAATCAGCCCCAGCATTTT
CASSRGQGGNQPQHF
>.|TRBD2|TRBV28|TRBJ2-5
TGTGCCAGCAGTCCGCCGGGACTAGCGGGAGATCCCCAAGAGACCCAGTACTTC
CASSPPGLAGDPQETQYF
>.|TRBD2|TRBV7-2|TRBJ2-7
TGTGCCAGCAGCTTAGCGCGGGGGGCGATCATCTACGAGCAGTACTTC
CASSLARGAIIYEQYF
>.|TRBD2|TRBV9|TRBJ2-7
TGTGCCAGCAGCGGCCGAGCGGGAGCCTTCCTGGAGCAGTACTTC
CASSGRAGAFLEQYF
>.|.|TRBV7-6|TRBJ2-7
TGTGCCAGCAGCCCCAGTCCTATTTACGAGCAGTACTTC
CASSPSPIYEQYF
>.|TRBD2|TRBV27|TRBJ2-3
TGTGCCAGCAGTTTCGCTAGCGGGAGTGTAGATACGCAGTATTTT
CASSFASGSVDTQYF
>.|.|TRBV27|TRBJ1-5
TGTGCCAGCAGTTCCACTGAGGGAGGCAATCAGCCCCAGCATTTT
CASSSTEGGNQPQHF
>once|TRBD1|TRBV30|TRBJ2-5
TGTGCCTGGAGTCCGCCGGGACAGTTAAAGACCCAGTACTTC
CAWSPPGQLKTQYF
>.|TRBD2|TRBV4-1|TRBJ2-7
TGCGCCAGCAGCCAAGGACTAGCGGACATCTACGAGCAGTACTTC
CASSQGLADIYEQYF
>.|.|TRBV10-3|TRBJ2-2
TGTGCCATTGGGACTCCAGGATCCGGGGAGCTGTTTTTT
CAIGTPGSGELFF
>.|TRBD2|TRBV4-2|TRBJ2-1
TGTGCCAGCAGCCATGCCCGACTAGCGGACTACAATGAGCAGTTCTTC
CASSHARLADYNEQFF
>.|.|TRBV6-5|TRBJ2-7
TGTGCCAGCATCGGGACCTCCTACGAGCAGTACTTC
CASIGTSYEQYF
>.|TRBD2|TRBV18|TRBJ2-1
TGTGCCAGCTCAGCGGGAGTGCTTGGGGACAATGAGCAGTTCTTC
CASSAGVLGDNEQFF
>once|.|TRBV21-1|TRBJ2-7
TGTGCCAGCAGCAAAGACCGGGACAGGGGGCGATCCGAGCAGTACTTC
CASSKDRDRGRSEQYF
>.|TRBD1|TRBV19|TRBJ1-1
TGTGCCAGTAGTTGGACAGGTGTTCACACTGAAGCTTTCTTT
CASSWTGVHTEAFF
>.|.|TRBV28|TRBJ1-5
TGTGCCAGCAGTGGGGGAGGGAATCAGCCCCAGCATTTT
CASSGGGNQPQHF
>.|TRBD2|TRBV12-5|TRBJ2-7
TGTGCTAGTGGTTTGGTACTTCGGGAGGTCTCTCTCGAGCAGTACTTC
CASGLVLREVSLEQYF
>.|TRBD1|TRBV19|TRBJ2-1
TGTGCCAGTAGTGTGGGGACAGTAAACAATGAGCAGTTCTTC
CASSVGTVNNEQFF
>.|.|TRBV10-3|TRBJ1-2
TGTGCCATCAGTGAGTCAGAGCAGGGGTGGGATGGCTACACCTTC
CAISESEQGWDGYTF
>.|TRBD1|TRBV28|TRBJ2-7
TGTGCCAGCAGAGGACAGGGCCTGCGTTACGAGCAGTACTTC
CASRGQGLRYEQYF
>.|TRBD1|TRBV6-1|TRBJ2-2
TGTGCCAGCAGTGAGGGTGTAGGGGGCGCGGTTAGGGAGCTGTTTTTT
CASSEGVGGAVRELFF
>.|.|TRBV5-6|TRBJ1-2
TGTGCCAGCAGCCTGGGTGGGTCGTATGGCTACACCTTC
CASSLGGSYGYTF
>.|TRBD2|TRBV7-9|TRBJ2-1
TGTGCCAGCAGATCCGGGACTAACTACAATGAGCAGTTCTTC
CASRSGTNYNEQFF
>.|.|TRBV2|TRBJ1-1
TGTGCCGCGGCGGACAGTTCCAACACTGAAGCTTTCTTT
CAAADSSNTEAFF
>.|.|TRBV7-8|TRBJ1-2
TGTGCCAGCAGCTTTTTAGGGGGTCACTATGGCTACACCTTC
CASSFLGGHYGYTF
>.|.|TRBV6-6|TRBJ2-7
TGTGCCACTGGCGGGGACTACGAGCAGTACTTC
CATGGDYEQYF
>few|.|TRBV29-1|TRBJ2-2
TGCAGCGTCGACCCTAGCTATACCGGGGAGCTGTTTTTT
CSVDPSYTGELFF
>.|.|TRBV20-1|TRBJ2-4
TGCAGTGCTACCGTGACAGGTCCTAAGTACTTC
CSATVTGPKYF
>once|.|TRBV25-1|TRBJ2-5
TGTGCCAGCAGTGAATTCCGGGAAAAAGAGACCCAGTACTTC
CASSEFREKETQYF
>.|TRBD2|TRBV6-1|TRBJ2-7
TGTGCCAGTGGGGACTACCAGTCCGAGCAGTACTTC
CASGDYQSEQYF
>.|TRBD1|TRBV27|TRBJ1-4
TGTGCCAGCAGTCTGGGACAGGGAGTCATACAGGATGAAAAACTGTTTTTT
CASSLGQGVIQDEKLFF
>.|.|TRBV28|TRBJ2-1
TGTGCCAGCTCTATGACGAGGGACTCGGCGGGCAATGAGCAGTTCTTC
CASSMTRDSAGNEQFF
>.|TRBD2|TRBV2|TRBJ2-7
TGTGCCAGCAGCCCCATCGGGGCGGGAGGCGAATACGAGCAGTACTTC
CASSPIGAGGEYEQYF